These 7 T cell receptor beta chains came from one sample sequenced in a study of shared clonotypes between healthy human individuals. Clones were read by immunoSEQ multiplex PCR, and TCRdb kept only the in-frame ones, dropping some. The sample holds 2 million to 2.5 million clones, roughly 90% seen once. Sample: naive CD4+ T cells from PBMCs. Subset noted: CD45RA+ positively selected. These receptors were obtained from a young man in good health. Some clones in this sample may be carry-over from other donors' samples.

This sequence joins TRBV13 and TRBJ2-4; 8 bases match TRBD2. Per the germline V gene, CDR1 is PRHDT and CDR2 is FYEKMQ (reference sequence). Germline trimming cut 3 bases from V and 1 base from J; bases unmatched to any gene: 5. The CDR3 has 16 amino acids. CDR3 amino acids: CASSLGGGLAKNIQYF. As DNA, the CDR3 is TGTGCCAGCAGCTTGGGCGGGGGGCTCGCCAAAAACATTCAGTACTTC.

For this clone: Given a much more abundant clone one base away, this may be a read error. CDR3 coding DNA: TGCGCCAGCAGCTTGGACAGGGACACTGAAGCTTTCTTT. Its protein is CASSLDRDTEAFF. The chain links TRBV5-1 to TRBJ1-1, with TRBD1 as a possible D gene (6 bases). The V gene's germline CDR1 is SGHRS and CDR2 YFSETQ. The CDR3 extends over 13 amino acids. The germline V and J ends were trimmed by 0 bases and 3 bases, with 6 bases remaining between them.

The gene calls are TRBV2 and TRBJ2-3, with TRBD2 matching over 11 bases. Germline V gene lookup returns CDR1 SNHLY and CDR2 FYNNEI. This CDR3 has 16 residues. With V trimmed by 6 bases and J by 3 bases, 8 bases remained unmatched. DNA for the CDR3: TGTGCCAGCAGCGGTCGGGGACTAGCGGTGACAGATACGCAGTATTTT. This codes for CASSGRGLAVTDTQYF.

The J gene is TRBJ1-4, the V gene TRBV5-1, with 10 bases aligning to TRBD1. The trim removed 3 bases at V and 1 base at J, leaving 6 bases unmatched. CDR1 is SGHRS, CDR2 YFSETQ, per germline. CDR3 length equals 17 residues. The CDR3 is CASSWGQGLRTNEKLFF. Here the CDR3 DNA reads TGCGCCAGCAGCTGGGGACAGGGGTTAAGAACTAATGAAAAACTGTTTTTT.

V and J are TRBV9 and TRBJ2-2; a possible D gene is TRBD1 (5 bases). The germline gives CDR1 SGDLS, CDR2 YYNGEE. The CDR3 sequence is 15 residues long. V gave up 0 bases and J gave up 4 bases, with 10 bases separating them. This CDR3 reads CASSVGGRFTGELFF. In DNA, the CDR3 is TGTGCCAGCAGCGTAGGGGGCAGATTCACCGGGGAGCTGTTTTTT.

This clone was picked up one time. Other DNA sequences within the sample encode an identical CDR3. This chain uses TRBV4-1 with TRBJ1-4; a possible D gene is TRBD1 (5 bases). Germline V gene sequence: CDR1 MGHRA, CDR2 YSYEKL. This CDR3 is 14 amino acids long. Trimming left V 1 base short and J 5 bases short, with 8 bases between. The CDR3 is CASSQVGVNEKLFF. The DNA for the CDR3 is TGCGCCAGCAGCCAAGTAGGGGTCAATGAAAAACTGTTTTTT.

To note about this clone: The sample holds other DNA sequences that translate to the same CDR3. This rearrangement joins TRBV7-2 to TRBJ2-7; 8 bases are shared with TRBD1. V shed 5 bases and J 0 bases; nucleotides not matched to a gene: 6. The germline gives CDR1 SGHTA, CDR2 FQGNSA. The CDR3 consists of 15 residues. CDR3 in amino acids: CASSPRTGHSYEQYF. In DNA form, the CDR3 reads TGTGCCAGCAGCCCTCGGACAGGGCACTCCTACGAGCAGTACTTC.